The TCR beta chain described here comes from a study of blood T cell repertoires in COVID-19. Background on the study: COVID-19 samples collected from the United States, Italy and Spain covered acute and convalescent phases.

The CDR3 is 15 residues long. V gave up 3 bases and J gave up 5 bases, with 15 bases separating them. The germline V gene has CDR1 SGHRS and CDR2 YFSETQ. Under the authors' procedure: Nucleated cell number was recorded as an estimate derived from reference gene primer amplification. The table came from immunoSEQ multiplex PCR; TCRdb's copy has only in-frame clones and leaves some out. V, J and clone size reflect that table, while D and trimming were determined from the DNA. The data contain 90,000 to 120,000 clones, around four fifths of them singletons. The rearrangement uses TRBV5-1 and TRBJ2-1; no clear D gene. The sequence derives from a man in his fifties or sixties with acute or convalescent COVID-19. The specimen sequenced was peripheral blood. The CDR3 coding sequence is TGCGCCAGCAGCTACGGAGTAAACGTAAACAATGAGCAGTTCTTC. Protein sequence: CASSYGVNVNNEQFF.